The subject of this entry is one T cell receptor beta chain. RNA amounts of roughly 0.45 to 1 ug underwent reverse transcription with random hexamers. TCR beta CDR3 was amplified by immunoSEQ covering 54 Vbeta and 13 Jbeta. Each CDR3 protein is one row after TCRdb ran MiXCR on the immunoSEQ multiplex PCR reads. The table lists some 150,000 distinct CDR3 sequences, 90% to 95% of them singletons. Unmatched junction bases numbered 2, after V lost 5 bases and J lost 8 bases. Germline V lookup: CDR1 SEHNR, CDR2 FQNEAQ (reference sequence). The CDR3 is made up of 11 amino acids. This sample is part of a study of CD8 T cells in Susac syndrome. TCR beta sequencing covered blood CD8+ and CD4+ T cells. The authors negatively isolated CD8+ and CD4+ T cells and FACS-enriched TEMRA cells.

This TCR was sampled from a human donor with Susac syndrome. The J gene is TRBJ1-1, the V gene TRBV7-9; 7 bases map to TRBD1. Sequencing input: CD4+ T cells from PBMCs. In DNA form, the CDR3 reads TGTGCCAGCAGCCCGACAGGGGAAGCTTTCTTT. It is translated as CASSPTGEAFF.